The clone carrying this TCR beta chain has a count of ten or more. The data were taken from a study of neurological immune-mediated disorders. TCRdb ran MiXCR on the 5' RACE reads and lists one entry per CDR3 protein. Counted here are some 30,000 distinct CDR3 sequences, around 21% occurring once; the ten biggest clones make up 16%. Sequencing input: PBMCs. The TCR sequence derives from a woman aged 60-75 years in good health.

This chain's CDR3 is CASSSSIMGSGELFF. CDR3 bases: TGTGCCAGCAGTTCCTCTATTATGGGCAGCGGGGAGCTGTTTTTT. V and J are TRBV12-3 or TRBV12-4 and TRBJ2-2; D not resolved. The CDR3 has 15 amino acids. V was trimmed by 4 bases and J by 7 bases, leaving 16 bases between them.